The T cell receptor beta chain under discussion was sequenced for a study of blood T cell repertoires in COVID-19 (dated by TCRdb to 2019 to 2021). For context, the study as a whole: Collaborator samples came from the United States, Italy and Spain and covered acute and convalescent phases of COVID-19. Nearly every sample came with metadata listing a de-identified subject ID, COVID-19 status, age in years and sex. The prospective study material was composed of cDNA or gDNA derived from T cells, B-cell-depleted T cells, or PBMCs. The repertoires were made available in a free public database intended to serve as a resource for research on the immune response to SARS-CoV-2. HLA class I and class II types, where available, came from metadata supplied by the sample provider rather than from assay-based typing. Subjects who had been exposed to COVID-19, were actively infected with it, or had recovered from it provided the deeply sampled blood TCRbeta repertoires that made up the dataset. Samples came from the ongoing ImmuneRACE study (first 160 participants) plus 1,254 subjects from 6 global collaborators. The study at large found these results: The quantity of clinical and demographic metadata differed by source and by participant and was supplied without curation.

One collaborating source in Seattle enrolled patients during active infection and followed them longitudinally through the course of disease. Collaborating institutions collected whole blood in K2EDTA tubes following their own protocols. For TCRbeta analysis, collaborator samples were shipped as frozen whole blood, as isolated PBMCs, or as DNA extracted from either sample type. This clone was counted between two and nine times. Its antigen is currently not known. Nothing much larger sits one base from this clone, and base qualities are not available. Taken from cysteine to phenylalanine, the CDR3 has 14 residues. Only CDR3 DNA remains: 42 bases, in frame from the first base. Cut back by 1 base and 11 bases, the V and J ends lie 17 bases apart. From the germline V gene, CDR1 is LGHNA and CDR2 is YSLEER. TCRbeta CDR3 regions were amplified from genomic DNA by means of the immunoSEQ Assay, a bias-controlled multiplex PCR. The authors' analysis ran thus. The number of nucleated cells in each sample was estimated from the amplification of reference gene primers within the assay. To quantify the absolute abundance of each unique TCRbeta CDR3 rearrangement, sequence reads were collapsed and filtered. For each sample, productive Simpson clonality was calculated as the square root of Simpson's diversity index across productive rearrangements. TCRdb re-hosts the immuneACCESS table, in-frame sequences only. Its copies lack some clones; in the studies checked, an unresolved V gene accounts for under half of them, and the cause for the rest is not known. Clone size and V and J calls were adopted from that table, with D and trimming inferred from the DNA. This sample comprises over 70,000 clones, approximately 84% of them detected only once. The ten largest make up about 6% of the sample.

The chain couples TRBV4-3 to TRBJ1-1; the D gene is perhaps TRBD1, on 6 matching bases. Material: peripheral blood. The clonotype comes from a man between 65 and 85 years old with COVID-19, enrolled during active disease. The DNA sequence is given as TGCGCCAGCAGCCAAGCGGGGGGGGGCCGGAGGGCTTTCTTT. The resulting protein is CASSQAGGGRRAFF.